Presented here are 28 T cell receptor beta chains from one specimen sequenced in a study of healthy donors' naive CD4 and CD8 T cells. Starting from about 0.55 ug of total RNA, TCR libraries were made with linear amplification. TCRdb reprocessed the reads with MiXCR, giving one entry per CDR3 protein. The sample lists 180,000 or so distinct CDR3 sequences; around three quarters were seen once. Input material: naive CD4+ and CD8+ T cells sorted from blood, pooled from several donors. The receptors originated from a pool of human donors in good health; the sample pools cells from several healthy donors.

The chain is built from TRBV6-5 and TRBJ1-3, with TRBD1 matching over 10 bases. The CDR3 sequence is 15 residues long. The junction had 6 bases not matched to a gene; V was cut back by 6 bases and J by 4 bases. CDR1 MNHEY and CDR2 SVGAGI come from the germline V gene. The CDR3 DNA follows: TGTGCCAGCAGCCCGGGACAGGGGTTCGGAAACACCATATATTTT. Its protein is CASSPGQGFGNTIYF.

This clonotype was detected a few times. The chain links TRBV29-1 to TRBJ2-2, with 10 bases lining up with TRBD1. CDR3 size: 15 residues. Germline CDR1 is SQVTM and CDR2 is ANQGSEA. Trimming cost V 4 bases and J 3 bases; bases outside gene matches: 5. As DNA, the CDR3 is TGCAGCGTTGCCCTAGGGACAGGGGACACCGGGGAGCTGTTTTTT. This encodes CSVALGTGDTGELFF.

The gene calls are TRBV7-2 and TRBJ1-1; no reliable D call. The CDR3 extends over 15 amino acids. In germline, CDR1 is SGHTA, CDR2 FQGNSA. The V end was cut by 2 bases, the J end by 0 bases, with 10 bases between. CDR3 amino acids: CASSLIRRMNTEAFF. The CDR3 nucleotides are TGTGCCAGCAGCTTAATTCGGAGAATGAACACTGAAGCTTTCTTT.

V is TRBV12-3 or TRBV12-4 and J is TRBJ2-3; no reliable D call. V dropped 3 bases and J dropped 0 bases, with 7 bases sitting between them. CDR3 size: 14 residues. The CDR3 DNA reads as TGTGCCAGCAGTTTCATCTCTAGCACAGATACGCAGTATTTT. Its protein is CASSFISSTDTQYF.

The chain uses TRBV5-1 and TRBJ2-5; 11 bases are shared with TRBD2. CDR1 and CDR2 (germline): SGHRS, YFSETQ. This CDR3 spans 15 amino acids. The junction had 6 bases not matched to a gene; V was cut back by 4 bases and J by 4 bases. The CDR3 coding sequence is TGCGCCAGCAGCCCCGGAGGACTAGCGGGAGAGACCCAGTACTTC. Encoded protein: CASSPGGLAGETQYF.

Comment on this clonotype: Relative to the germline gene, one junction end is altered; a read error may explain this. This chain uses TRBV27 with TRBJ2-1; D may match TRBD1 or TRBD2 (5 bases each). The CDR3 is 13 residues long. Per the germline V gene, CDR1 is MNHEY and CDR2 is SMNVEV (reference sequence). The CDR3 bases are TGTGCCAGCAGCCGATCGCTGGGACCCCCTGAGCTCTTC. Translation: CASSRSLGPPELF.

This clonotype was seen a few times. DNA for the CDR3: TGTGCCAGCAGCTTAGAAGTCAGGCGGTACGAGCAGTACTTC. This encodes CASSLEVRRYEQYF. The chain has TRBV7-8 and TRBJ2-7, with D unclear. The V end was cut by 1 base, the J end by 4 bases, with 11 bases between. This CDR3 region has 14 residues. From germline, CDR1 is SGHVS and CDR2 FQNEAQ.

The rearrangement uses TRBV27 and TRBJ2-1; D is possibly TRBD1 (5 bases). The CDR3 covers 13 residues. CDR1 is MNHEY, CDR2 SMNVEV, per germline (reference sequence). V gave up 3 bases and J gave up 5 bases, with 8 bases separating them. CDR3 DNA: TGTGCCAGCAGTTTCGGCAGGGACAATGAGCAGTTCTTC. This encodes CASSFGRDNEQFF.

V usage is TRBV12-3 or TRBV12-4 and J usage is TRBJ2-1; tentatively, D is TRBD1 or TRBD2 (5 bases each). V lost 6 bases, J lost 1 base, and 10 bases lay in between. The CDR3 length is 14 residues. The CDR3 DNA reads TGTGCCAGCAGGGGGACCGTATCCTACAATGAGCAGTTCTTC. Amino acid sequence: CASRGTVSYNEQFF.

Here the CDR3 DNA reads TGCAGTGCTTGCTCTGGCCGCAATCAGCCCCAGCATTTT. Translating gives CSACSGRNQPQHF. The rearrangement uses TRBV20-1 and TRBJ1-5; D unclear. Trimming took 5 bases from V and 2 from J, leaving 10 bases between them. In germline, CDR1 is DFQATT, CDR2 SNEGSKA (reference sequence). There are 13 residues in the CDR3.

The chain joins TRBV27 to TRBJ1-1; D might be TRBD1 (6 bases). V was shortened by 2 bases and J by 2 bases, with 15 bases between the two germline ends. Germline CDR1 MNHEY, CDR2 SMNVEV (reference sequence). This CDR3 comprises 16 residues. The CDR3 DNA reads TGTGCCAGCAGTTTACTGATCGGGACACTAAACACTGAAGCTTTCTTT. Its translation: CASSLLIGTLNTEAFF.

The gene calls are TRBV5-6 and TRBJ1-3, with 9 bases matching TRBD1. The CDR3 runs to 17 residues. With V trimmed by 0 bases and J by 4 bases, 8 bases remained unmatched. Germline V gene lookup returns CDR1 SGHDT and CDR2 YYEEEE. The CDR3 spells CASSLAGTGYGGNTIYF. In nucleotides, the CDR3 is TGTGCCAGCAGCTTGGCCGGGACAGGGTACGGCGGAAACACCATATATTTT.

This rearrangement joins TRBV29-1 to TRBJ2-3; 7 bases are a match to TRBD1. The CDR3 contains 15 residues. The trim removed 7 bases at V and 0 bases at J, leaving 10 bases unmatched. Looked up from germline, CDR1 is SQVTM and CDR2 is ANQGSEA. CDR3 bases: TGCAGCGCTACAGGACAGGTCTCTAGCACAGATACGCAGTATTTT. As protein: CSATGQVSSTDTQYF.

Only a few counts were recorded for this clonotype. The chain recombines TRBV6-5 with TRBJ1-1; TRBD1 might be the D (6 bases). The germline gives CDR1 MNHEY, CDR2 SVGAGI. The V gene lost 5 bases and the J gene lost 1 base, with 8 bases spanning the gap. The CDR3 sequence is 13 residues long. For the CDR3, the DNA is TGTGCCAGCAGTCAGGGGAAGAACACTGAAGCTTTCTTT. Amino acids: CASSQGKNTEAFF.

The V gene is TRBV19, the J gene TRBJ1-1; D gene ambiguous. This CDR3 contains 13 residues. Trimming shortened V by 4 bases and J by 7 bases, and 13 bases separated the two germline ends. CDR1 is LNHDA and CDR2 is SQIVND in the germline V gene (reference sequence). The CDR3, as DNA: TGTGCCAGTAGTAAGTTCGGACCTGGTGAAGCTTTCTTT. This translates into CASSKFGPGEAFF. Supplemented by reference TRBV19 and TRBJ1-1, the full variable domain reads DGGITQSPKYLFRKEGQNVTLSCEQNLNHDAMYWYRQDPGQGLRLIYYSQIVNDFQKGDIAEGYSVSREKKESFPLTVTSAQKNPTAFYLCASSKFGPGEAFFGQGTRLTVV.

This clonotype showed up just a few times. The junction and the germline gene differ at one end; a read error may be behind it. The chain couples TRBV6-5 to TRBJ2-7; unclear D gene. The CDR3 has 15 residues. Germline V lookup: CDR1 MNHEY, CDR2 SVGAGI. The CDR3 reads CASRYSGLGVFEQYF. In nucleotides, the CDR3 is TGTGCCAGCAGATACTCGGGCCTTGGGGTTTTCGAGCAGTACTTC.

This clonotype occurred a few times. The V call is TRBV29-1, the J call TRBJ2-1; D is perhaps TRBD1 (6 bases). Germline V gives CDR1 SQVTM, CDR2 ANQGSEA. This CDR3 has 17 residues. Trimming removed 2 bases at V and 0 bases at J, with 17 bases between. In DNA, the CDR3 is TGCAGCGTTGAAAGTGTAGACGGGACATTCTCCTACAATGAGCAGTTCTTC. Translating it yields CSVESVDGTFSYNEQFF.

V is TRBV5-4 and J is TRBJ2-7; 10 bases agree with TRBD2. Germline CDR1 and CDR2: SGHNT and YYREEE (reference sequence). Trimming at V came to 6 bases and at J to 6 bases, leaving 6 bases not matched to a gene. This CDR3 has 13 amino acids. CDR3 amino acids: CASTQRGGSEQYF. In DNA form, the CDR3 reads TGTGCCAGCACCCAGCGGGGGGGCTCCGAGCAGTACTTC.

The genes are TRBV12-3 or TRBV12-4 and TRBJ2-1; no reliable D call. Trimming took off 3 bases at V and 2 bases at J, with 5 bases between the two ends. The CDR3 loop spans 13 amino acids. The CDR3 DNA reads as TGTGCCAGCAGTTTGTCTGCCTACAATGAGCAGTTCTTC. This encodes CASSLSAYNEQFF.

The CDR3 loop reads CASTNGDTQYF. In nucleotides, the CDR3 is TGTGCCAGTACCAATGGTGATACGCAGTATTTT. The chain is built from TRBV19 and TRBJ2-3, with D unclear. The length of the CDR3 is 11 residues. Looked up from germline, CDR1 is LNHDA and CDR2 is SQIVND (reference sequence). Trimming pared 7 bases from V and 6 bases from J, leaving 8 bases between.

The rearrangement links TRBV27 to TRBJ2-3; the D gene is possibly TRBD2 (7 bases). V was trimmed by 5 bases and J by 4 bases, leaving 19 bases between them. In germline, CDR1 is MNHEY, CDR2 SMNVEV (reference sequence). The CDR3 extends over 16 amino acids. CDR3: CASSIRGTTSADTQYF. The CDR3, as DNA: TGTGCCAGCAGTATCCGGGGGACAACTAGCGCAGATACGCAGTATTTT.

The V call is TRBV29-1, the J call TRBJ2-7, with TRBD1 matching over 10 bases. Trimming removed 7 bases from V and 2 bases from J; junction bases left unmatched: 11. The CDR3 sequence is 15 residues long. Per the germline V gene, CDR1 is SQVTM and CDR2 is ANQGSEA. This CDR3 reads CSALFTGTGAYEQYF. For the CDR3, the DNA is TGCAGCGCTCTCTTTACCGGGACAGGGGCCTACGAGCAGTACTTC.

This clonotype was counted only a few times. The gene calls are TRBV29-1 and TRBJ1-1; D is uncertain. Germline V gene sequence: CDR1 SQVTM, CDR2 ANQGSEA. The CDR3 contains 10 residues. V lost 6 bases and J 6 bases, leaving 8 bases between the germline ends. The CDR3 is CSVGNPEAFF. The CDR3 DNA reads TGCAGCGTCGGCAACCCTGAAGCTTTCTTT.

For the CDR3, the DNA is TGTGCCAGCAGTGTCTTGGGGCTTGACACTGAAGCTTTCTTT. Translating gives CASSVLGLDTEAFF. V and J are TRBV27 and TRBJ1-1; weak D call: TRBD1 (5 bases). The CDR3 sequence is 14 residues long. Germline CDR1 is MNHEY and CDR2 is SMNVEV (reference sequence). Trimming shortened V by 5 bases and J by 3 bases, and 13 bases separated the two germline ends.

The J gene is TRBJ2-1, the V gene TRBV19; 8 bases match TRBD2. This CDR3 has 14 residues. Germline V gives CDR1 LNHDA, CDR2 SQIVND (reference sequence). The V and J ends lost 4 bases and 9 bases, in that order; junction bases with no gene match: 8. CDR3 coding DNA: TGTGCCAGTAGTAGTCGCGGGAGGATCGGTGAGCAGTTCTTC. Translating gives CASSSRGRIGEQFF.

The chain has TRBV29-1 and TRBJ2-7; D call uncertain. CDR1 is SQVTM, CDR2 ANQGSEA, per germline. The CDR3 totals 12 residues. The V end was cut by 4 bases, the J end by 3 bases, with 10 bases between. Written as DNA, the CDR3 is TGCAGCGTTGGTAGGAGCTACTACGAGCAGTACTTC. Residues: CSVGRSYYEQYF.

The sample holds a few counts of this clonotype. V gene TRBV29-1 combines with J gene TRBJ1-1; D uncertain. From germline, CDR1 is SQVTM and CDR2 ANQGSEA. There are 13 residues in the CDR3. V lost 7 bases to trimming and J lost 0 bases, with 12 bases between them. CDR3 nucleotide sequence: TGCAGCGACTGGGCAGCCATGAACACTGAAGCTTTCTTT. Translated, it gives CSDWAAMNTEAFF.

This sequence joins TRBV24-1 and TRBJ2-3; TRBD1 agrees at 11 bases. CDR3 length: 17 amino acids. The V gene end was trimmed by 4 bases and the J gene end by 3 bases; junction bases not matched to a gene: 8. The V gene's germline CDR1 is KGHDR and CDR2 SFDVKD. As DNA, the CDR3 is TGTGCCACCAGTGAAGCACCTGGACAGGGGGCTACAGATACGCAGTATTTT. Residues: CATSEAPGQGATDTQYF.